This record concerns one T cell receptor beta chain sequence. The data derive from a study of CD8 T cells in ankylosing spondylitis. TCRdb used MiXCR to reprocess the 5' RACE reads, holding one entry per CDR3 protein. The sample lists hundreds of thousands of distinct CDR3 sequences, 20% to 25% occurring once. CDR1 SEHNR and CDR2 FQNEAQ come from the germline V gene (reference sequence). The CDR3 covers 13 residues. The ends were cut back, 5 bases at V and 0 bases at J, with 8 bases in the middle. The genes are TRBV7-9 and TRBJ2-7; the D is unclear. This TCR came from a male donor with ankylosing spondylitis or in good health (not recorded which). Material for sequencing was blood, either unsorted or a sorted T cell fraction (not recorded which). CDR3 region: CASSRPASYEQYF. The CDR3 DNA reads TGTGCCAGCAGCAGACCGGCCTCCTACGAGCAGTACTTC.